The entry that follows covers one T cell receptor beta chain sequence. It lacks a known antigen. Since a much larger clone is just one base distant, this may be a read error. TRIzol reagent was used to extract blood RNA from unsorted whole blood, while the DNeasy Blood & Tissue kit provided the germline DNA. At the time of sampling, the patients had chronic HBV infection and had not received any treatment. Before surgery, roughly 4 milliliters of peripheral blood were drawn into K2EDTA tubes. CDR1 MNHEY and CDR2 SVGAGI are derived from the germline V gene. V is cut back by 5 bases and J by 2 bases, with 9 bases in the junction unmatched. The CDR3 numbers 18 residues from cysteine through phenylalanine. The DNA shown is the 54-base CDR3, in frame from base 1. This sample was taken from a study of tumor-infiltrating lymphocytes in primary liver carcinoma (TCRdb year 2017). Turning to the overall study: Roughly 5 patients with histopathologically diagnosed primary liver carcinoma underwent surgical resection in China between November 2015 and March 2016. Hepatocellular carcinoma (four) or combined HCC and intrahepatic cholangiocarcinoma (one) was present in the five patients, who were three men and two women aged 30 to 69 years. TCRbeta repertoire sequencing covered roughly 35 specimens from 5 patients: 25 tumor regions, 5 adjacent noncancerous liver tissues and 5 peripheral blood samples. Repertoires from technical replicates were highly reproducible, with mean shared-clone rates around 0.87 and correlation coefficients above 0.95. Roughly 3.65 to 8 million productive TCRbeta reads were obtained per sample, and no significant difference in read depth was found between tissue types. TCRbeta repertoire sequencing, expression microarrays and whole-exome sequencing were combined in the study across five regions of each liver tumor, with adjacent normal tissue and blood also included. The five patients had tumors of stage T1-T3 N0M0, with maximum diameters ranging from roughly 4 to 11 cm. What the research found in general, with its limitations: The top 250 clones accounted for a significantly greater share of the repertoire in tumors than in blood (p = 0.039). Because only the TCR beta chain was sequenced and unpaired alpha chains were not captured, true repertoire diversity is likely underestimated. With just a few patients in the study, the authors point out that the findings should be validated in a larger study. Because the samples were bulk and unsorted, CD4+ and CD8+ T cell repertoires could not be compared. Repertoire overlap was found to be higher between tumor regions (mean about 36%) than between tumor-adjacent (about 17%) or tumor-blood (about 14%) pairs, consistent with antigen-driven expansion.

A constant-region primer and ProtoScript II reverse transcriptase were used to reverse-transcribe TCRbeta-specific cDNA from 500 ng total RNA. Construction of the TCRbeta libraries relied on three nested rounds of multiplex PCR, following a slightly modified ARM-PCR procedure. The first two PCR rounds used multiplex TRBV1-TRBV30 forward primers with a Cbeta reverse primer, each for 10 to 11 cycles. Sample barcodes and Illumina adapters were attached in a final 25-cycle PCR using Deep VentR polymerase. Before sequencing, amplicons between 200 and 500 bp were purified from gel using a QIAquick gel extraction kit. An Illumina HiSeq 2500 was used to sequence the TCRbeta amplicons, generating 250-bp paired-end reads. In the paper's pipeline: Quality trimming of reads was performed with Trimmomatic v0.33, and paired reads were merged with FLASH v1.2.11 so that full CDR3 sequences could be recovered. V, D and J germline segments were assigned to the rearranged TCRbeta sequences by MiGEC v1.2.1b. VDJtools v1.0.0 computed clonotype statistics and Shannon-Wiener diversity indices. To cut down on sampling bias, every analysis after diversity analysis relied on just the 250 most abundant clonotypes from each sample. TCRdb ran its own pipeline on the public reads, namely fastp trimming at Q25 and MiXCR clone calling, and kept in-frame beta chains. Identical CDR3 proteins give one entry, which carries the most common genes and DNA. The V and J calls reflect TCRdb's pipeline rather than the authors' work. The sample includes fewer than 400,000 distinct CDR3 sequences, with 50% to 60% observed a single time. The ten top clones hold approximately 15% of the sample.

Sequencing input: peripheral blood. Recombination connected TRBV6-5 to TRBJ2-2, with 12 junctional bases fitting TRBD2. The receptor was derived from a woman aged 30 to 39 with primary liver carcinoma and hepatitis B virus infection. The sequence in DNA is TGTGCCAGCAGTAATCGGACTAGCGGGATAAGAAACACCGGGGAGCTGTTTTTT. It translates to CASSNRTSGIRNTGELFF.